One and the same sample provided the 21 T cell receptor beta chains below, sequenced in a study of shared clonotypes between healthy human individuals. Produced via immunoSEQ multiplex PCR; TCRdb's table is partial and in-frame only. The sample contains approximately 500,000 clones, 90% to 97% of which appear only once. Sequences were obtained from naive CD4+ T cells sorted from blood. Subset: CD45RA+ positively selected. The receptors originated from a young woman in good health.

Note on this clone: Its ends do not fully match the called genes, so a read error is possible. V gene TRBV4-1 combines with J gene TRBJ1-1; D unresolved. The V gene's germline CDR1 is MGHRA and CDR2 YSYEKL. This CDR3 has 15 amino acids. The CDR3 region is CASSQATRIGTEAFF. The CDR3 nucleotides are TGCGCCAGCAGTCAAGCTACGCGGATCGGGACTGAAGCTTTCTTT.

The chain has TRBV7-9 and TRBJ1-2; 7 nucleotides line up with TRBD1. CDR3 length: 15 residues. V trimming: 4 bases; J trimming: 5 bases; junction bases outside the gene matches: 10. Germline V gives CDR1 SEHNR, CDR2 FQNEAQ (reference sequence). This CDR3 reads CASSSQGVQRYGYTF. In DNA, the CDR3 is TGTGCCAGCAGCTCCCAGGGGGTCCAGAGATATGGCTACACCTTC.

This chain connects TRBV11-1 to TRBJ1-1, with D hard to call. This CDR3 contains 13 residues. V lost 1 base to trimming and J lost 6 bases, with 9 bases between them. CDR1 SGHAT and CDR2 FQDESV come from the germline V gene (reference sequence). The CDR3 DNA is TGTGCCAGCAGCTTAGGTGGGCAGCCTGAAGCTTTCTTT. Amino acids: CASSLGGQPEAFF.

DNA of the CDR3: TGTGCCAGCATCGACCAGGAGGGAGGGGGATGGAGGTATGGCTACACCTTC. This translates into CASIDQEGGGWRYGYTF. This chain joins TRBV28 and TRBJ1-2; tentatively, D is TRBD1 (6 bases). With 7 bases removed from V and 5 bases from J, the gap between germline ends came to 26 bases. CDR1 is MDHEN, CDR2 SYDVKM, per germline. This CDR3 contains 17 residues.

The chain joins TRBV7-9 to TRBJ1-1; 7 positions agree with TRBD1. The CDR3 spans 13 residues. With V trimmed by 5 bases and J by 7 bases, 7 bases remained unmatched. Germline V gives CDR1 SEHNR, CDR2 FQNEAQ (reference sequence). CDR3 in DNA: TGTGCCAGCAGCGTAAGGGGGCTAGGTGAAGCTTTCTTT. It is translated as CASSVRGLGEAFF.

The V call is TRBV21-1, the J call TRBJ2-7. TRBV21-1 is marked as a pseudogene. This CDR3 comprises 15 residues. The CDR3 reads CASSIRRIFSYEQYF. CDR3 nucleotides: TGTGCCAGCAGCATACGACGGATATTCTCCTACGAGCAGTACTTC.

This chain connects TRBV19 to TRBJ1-2, with TRBD1 identical over 7 bases. Trimming cost V 3 bases and J 4 bases; bases outside gene matches: 5. This CDR3 comprises 14 residues. From germline, CDR1 is LNHDA and CDR2 SQIVND (reference sequence). The CDR3 sequence is CASSIRGTTYGYTF. CDR3 coding DNA: TGTGCCAGTAGTATCAGGGGGACTACCTATGGCTACACCTTC. Full variable domain (missing parts from reference TRBV19 and TRBJ1-2): DGGITQSPKYLFRKEGQNVTLSCEQNLNHDAMYWYRQDPGQGLRLIYYSQIVNDFQKGDIAEGYSVSREKKESFPLTVTSAQKNPTAFYLCASSIRGTTYGYTFGSGTRLTVV.

This sequence joins TRBV5-6 and TRBJ2-7; 10 bases fit TRBD1. The CDR3 has 14 amino acids. Germline V gene lookup returns CDR1 SGHDT and CDR2 YYEEEE. The ends lost 0 bases at V and 3 bases at J; junction bases unmatched: 0. The CDR3 spells CASSLGTGGYEQYF. The CDR3 DNA sequence: TGTGCCAGCAGCTTGGGGACAGGGGGCTACGAGCAGTACTTC.

The chain couples TRBV5-1 to TRBJ2-6; D gene unclear. Germline-derived CDR1 and CDR2 are SGHRS and YFSETQ. V was clipped by 2 bases and J by 0 bases, with 9 bases between them. The CDR3 contains 16 residues. The CDR3 here is CASSLKSPSGANVLTF. The CDR3, as DNA: TGCGCCAGCAGCTTAAAATCCCCCTCTGGGGCCAACGTCCTGACTTTC.

The V call is TRBV18, the J call TRBJ1-6, with D uncertain. V was trimmed by 2 bases and J by 8 bases, leaving 4 bases between them. CDR1 and CDR2 (germline): KGHSH, LQKENI. The CDR3 sequence is 12 residues long. The CDR3 DNA reads TGTGCCAGCTCACCAGGTTATTCACCCCTCCACTTT. Protein sequence: CASSPGYSPLHF.

The chain is built from TRBV5-1 and TRBJ2-7; 10 bases are a match to TRBD2. After removal of 0 bases from V and 3 bases from J, the junction contained 12 bases not matched to a gene. In germline, CDR1 is SGHRS, CDR2 YFSETQ. There are 18 residues in the CDR3. The CDR3 coding sequence is TGCGCCAGCAGCTTGGAACCCGGTGGACTAGCGGTTTACTACGAGCAGTACTTC. It encodes CASSLEPGGLAVYYEQYF.

V usage is TRBV28 and J usage is TRBJ2-4; D unresolved. Trimming took 6 bases from V and 1 from J, leaving 7 bases between them. The CDR3 sequence is 13 residues long. Germline V CDR1 and CDR2: MDHEN, SYDVKM. The CDR3, as DNA: TGTGCCAGCAGCCCCGGGGCCAAAAACATTCAGTACTTC. It is translated as CASSPGAKNIQYF.

This clone is a singleton in its sample. Other nucleotide sequences in the sample specify the same CDR3. This rearrangement joins TRBV30 to TRBJ2-7; D gene unclear. V was clipped by 2 bases and J by 1 base, with 3 bases between them. The CDR3 is 11 amino acids. Germline CDR1 reads GTSNPN; CDR2 reads SVGIG (reference sequence). CDR3 residues: CAWSPSYEQYF. The CDR3, as DNA: TGTGCCTGGAGTCCGTCCTACGAGCAGTACTTC.

The V call is TRBV27, the J call TRBJ2-7; D remains ambiguous. Trimming shortened V by 3 bases and J by 0 bases, and 9 bases separated the two germline ends. The CDR3 loop spans 14 amino acids. Per germline, CDR1 MNHEY and CDR2 SMNVEV (reference sequence). CDR3 nucleotide sequence: TGTGCCAGCAGTTTTCAGCGTAACTCCTACGAGCAGTACTTC. Translating gives CASSFQRNSYEQYF.

The chain links TRBV7-8 to TRBJ2-5; 11 bases match TRBD2. The assigned J gene may be wrong: the sequence end matches TRBJ2-7 better. The CDR3 has 16 residues. From germline, CDR1 is SGHVS and CDR2 FQNEAQ. The CDR3 nucleotides read TGTGCCAGCAGCCCAATACGCCTAGCGGGAGGATACGAGCAGTACTTC. This translates into CASSPIRLAGGYEQYF.

This rearrangement joins TRBV9 to TRBJ1-1; D is possibly TRBD1 (5 bases). The CDR3 is made up of 16 amino acids. Germline V gene lookup returns CDR1 SGDLS and CDR2 YYNGEE. V was shortened by 4 bases and J by 0 bases, with 16 bases between the two germline ends. CDR3 loop: CASSPRRGYMNTEAFF. The CDR3 DNA is TGTGCCAGCAGCCCCCGAAGGGGATACATGAACACTGAAGCTTTCTTT.

This rearrangement joins TRBV21-1 to TRBJ2-4; TRBD1 is the table's D call and was not checked against the DNA. TRBV21-1 is classified as a pseudogene. The CDR3 sequence is 17 residues long. The CDR3 reads CASSKGQGKLAKNIQYF. The CDR3 DNA follows: TGTGCCAGCAGCAAAGGACAGGGTAAACTAGCCAAAAACATTCAGTACTTC.

This clone came up a few times. The chain's CDR3 is CASTLTVNTEAFF. The CDR3 DNA sequence: TGTGCCAGCACCCTGACTGTGAACACTGAAGCTTTCTTT. The chain carries TRBV2 and TRBJ1-1, with D unclear. V lost 7 bases and J lost 0, with 9 bases in between. Germline CDR1 reads SNHLY; CDR2 reads FYNNEI. The CDR3 is made up of 13 amino acids. Full variable domain (outside the CDR3, taken from reference TRBV2 and TRBJ1-1): EPEVTQTPSHQVTQMGQEVILRCVPISNHLYFYWYRQILGQKVEFLVSFYNNEISEKSEIFDDQFSVERPDGSNFTLKIRSTKLEDSAMYFCASTLTVNTEAFFGQGTRLTVV.

Regarding this clone: This sample includes further DNA sequences coding for the same CDR3. CDR3 loop: CASSVLYEQYF. The CDR3 nucleotides read TGTGCCAGCAGCGTCCTCTACGAGCAGTACTTC. The chain recombines TRBV2 with TRBJ2-7; D is undetermined. CDR3 length: 11 residues. Germline values: CDR1 SNHLY, CDR2 FYNNEI. The ends were cut back, 6 bases at V and 3 bases at J, with 6 bases in the middle.

About this clone: Other DNA sequences within the sample encode an identical CDR3. The rearrangement links TRBV7-9 to TRBJ2-3, with D possibly called TRBD1 or TRBD2 (6 bases each). Trimming took 4 bases from V and 3 from J, leaving 11 bases between them. The CDR3 runs to 14 residues. Germline loops: CDR1 SEHNR, CDR2 FQNEAQ (reference sequence). The CDR3 nucleotides are TGTGCCAGCAGCTCGAGGGGGGCAACAGATACGCAGTATTTT. Protein: CASSSRGATDTQYF. The whole variable domain, filled in from reference TRBV7-9 and TRBJ2-3, reads DTGVSQNPRHKITKRGQNVTFRCDPISEHNRLYWYRQTLGQGPEFLTYFQNEAQLEKSRLLSDRFSAERPKGSFSTLEIQRTEQGDSAMYLCASSSRGATDTQYFGPGTRLTVL.

The gene calls are TRBV28 and TRBJ2-5, with D possibly being TRBD1 or TRBD2 (5 bases each). V lost 6 bases to trimming and J lost 6 bases, with 26 bases between them. The CDR3 spans 17 residues. The germline gives CDR1 MDHEN, CDR2 SYDVKM. Here the CDR3 reads CASSPLAGSSGRQTQYF. The DNA for the CDR3 is TGTGCCAGCAGCCCCCTGGCGGGTTCGTCAGGGCGGCAGACCCAGTACTTC.